The text below deals with one TCR beta chain. No cognate antigen has been identified for it. Per-base qualities were not stored, and no clone one base away is much larger. TCRbeta CDR3 regions were amplified from genomic DNA using the immunoSEQ Assay, a bias-controlled multiplex PCR. As for how the authors treated the data: Nucleated cell counts per sample were estimated from amplification of reference gene primers within the assay. To quantify the absolute abundance of each unique TCRbeta CDR3 rearrangement, sequence reads were collapsed and filtered. Productive Simpson clonality was computed per sample as the square root of Simpson's diversity index over productive rearrangements. Not all clones reach the TCRdb copy of this immuneACCESS table, which keeps in-frame sequences only. Checked studies attribute under half of the gap to unresolved V genes and leave the rest unexplained. Clonal size and the V and J genes are those of that table, whereas D and trimming came from the DNA. The table for this sample lists approximately 220,000 clones; 65% to 85% of them were counted only once. Together, the top ten hold 8% to 13% of the sample.

Each collaborating institution followed its own protocols to collect whole blood in K2EDTA tubes. For TCRbeta analysis, collaborators shipped samples in one of three forms: frozen whole blood, isolated PBMCs, or DNA extracted from either of those sample types. Taken from cysteine to phenylalanine, the CDR3 has 19 residues. Only the CDR3 portion is preserved as DNA: 57 bases, with reading frame beginning at the first base. The data stem from a study of blood T cell repertoires in COVID-19 (dated by TCRdb to 2020 to 2021). As for the study more broadly: Samples from collaborators originated in the United States, Italy and Spain and spanned both the acute and convalescent phases of COVID-19. The material from the prospective study consisted of cDNA or gDNA derived from T cells, B-cell-depleted T cells, or PBMCs. The dataset comprised deeply sampled blood TCRbeta repertoires from subjects exposed to, actively infected with, or recovered from COVID-19. The repertoires were released in a freely available public database intended as a resource for research on the immune response to SARS-CoV-2. Samples were obtained from the ongoing ImmuneRACE study (first 160 participants) and from some 1,300 subjects provided by 6 global collaborators. Sample metadata almost always included a de-identified subject ID, COVID-19 status, age in years and sex. HLA class I and class II types, where available, came from metadata supplied by the sample provider rather than from assay-based typing. Paper-wide results and their limitations: Clinical and demographic metadata were provided uncurated, with the amount varying by source and participant.

This receptor chain uses TRBV21-1 and TRBJ2-6; whether TRBD1, the table's D call, matches the DNA was not checked. TRBV21-1 is shown as a pseudogene. Sequencing was carried out using peripheral blood. This TCR was sampled from a woman aged 80 or over with acute or convalescent COVID-19. Here is the DNA: TGTGCCAGCAGCAAAGGCCTAGGACAGGGGGAGTCCGGGGCCAACGTCCTGACTTTC. Translated, it reads CASSKGLGQGESGANVLTF.